This note documents a single T cell receptor beta chain sequence. Its target is not known. This entry belongs to a study of identifying expanded T cells in peripheral blood. Whole-study results and caveats: Clone count variance between approximately 2-week samples rose with total template count.

The repertoire was sequenced with immunoSEQ multiplex PCR; TCRdb's copy has only in-frame clones and lacks some. Here the sample spans fewer than 85,000 clones, about 88% being singletons. V was pared by 9 bases and J by 2 bases, with 12 bases between. The CDR3 has 13 residues. Per germline, CDR1 ENHRY and CDR2 SYGVKD. The receptor comes from a person aged 18 to 70 in good health. The chain joins TRBV10-3 to TRBJ2-3; D is perhaps TRBD2 (6 bases). Source material: blood. As DNA, the CDR3 is TGTGCCATACGTACTAGCCCCACAGATACGCAGTATTTT. Protein sequence: CAIRTSPTDTQYF.